This T cell receptor (beta chain) was obtained from a study of T cell clones after liver transplantation. For the study at large: At least one year of complete immunosuppression withdrawal without enzymes over twice normal defined tolerance.

Data came from immunoSEQ multiplex PCR; TCRdb stores just in-frame clones and leaves some out. This repertoire shows more than 65,000 clones, 75% to 85% found once; its top ten account for 0.65% to 0.85%. The J segment lost 3 bases and the V segment lost 2 bases, leaving 3 bases of the junction unmatched. This CDR3 is 17 amino acids long. From germline, CDR1 is SGHTA and CDR2 FQGNSA. The rearrangement links TRBV7-2 to TRBJ2-2, with 13 bases fitting TRBD2. This specimen was CD4+ T cells from blood, taken 12 months after liver transplant. This TCR was recovered from a human patient who received a liver transplant. Some of the T cells might come from the graft donor. The CDR3 protein is CASSLTGLAGHTGELFF. The CDR3 DNA reads TGTGCCAGCAGCTTAACGGGACTAGCGGGACACACCGGGGAGCTGTTTTTT.